Reported below is one T cell receptor beta chain. Compared with germline, one end of the junction differs, possibly owing to a read error. RNA transcripts yielded amplified TCR beta CDR3 regions. The first-round RT-PCR employed HTBI primers together with the Qiagen OneStep RT-PCR kit. A multiplex PCR was then performed as the second round. TCRdb reprocessed the multiplex PCR reads with MiXCR, giving one entry per CDR3 protein. The sample has almost 750,000 distinct CDR3 sequences; 35% to 50% are singletons. The data are from a study of Graves' ophthalmopathy and Graves' hyperthyroidism. The CDR3 contains 16 residues. The germline V gene has CDR1 LNHNV and CDR2 YYDKDF (reference sequence).

The chain combines TRBV15 with TRBJ2-6; perhaps D is TRBD1 or TRBD2 (5 bases each). The receptor's source is an adult man with Graves' ophthalmopathy. Sequencing was carried out using peripheral blood. The CDR3 nucleotides are TGTACCACCAGCGGCAGGGCTAACTCTGGGGCCAACGTCCTGACTTTC. This encodes CTTSGRANSGANVLTF.